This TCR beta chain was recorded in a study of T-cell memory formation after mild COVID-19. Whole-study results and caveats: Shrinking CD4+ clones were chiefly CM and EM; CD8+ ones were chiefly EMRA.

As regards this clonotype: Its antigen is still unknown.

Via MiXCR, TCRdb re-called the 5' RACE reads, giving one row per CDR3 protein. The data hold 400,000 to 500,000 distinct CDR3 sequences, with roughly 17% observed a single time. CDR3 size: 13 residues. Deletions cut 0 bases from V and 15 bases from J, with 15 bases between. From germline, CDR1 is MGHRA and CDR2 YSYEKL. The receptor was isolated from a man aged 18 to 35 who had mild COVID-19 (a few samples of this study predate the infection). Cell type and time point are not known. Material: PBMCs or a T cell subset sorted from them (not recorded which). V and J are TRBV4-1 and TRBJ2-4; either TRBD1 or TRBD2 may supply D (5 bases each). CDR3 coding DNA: TGCGCCAGCAGCCAAGAGGCGGGCAGGGTCGGGTACTTC. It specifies CASSQEAGRVGYF.